This T cell receptor (beta chain) was sequenced for a study of blood T cells in healthy people across ages. Using a J-beta primer mix together with a sample-barcoded 5' primer, a second PCR was run for roughly 7 to 12 cycles. TCRdb reprocessed the 5' RACE reads via MiXCR and lists one record per CDR3 protein. The data show 1,500,000 or so distinct CDR3 sequences, 55% to 75% seen once. The length of the CDR3 is 15 residues. The germline gives CDR1 SQVTM, CDR2 ANQGSEA. Deletions cut 0 bases from V and 5 bases from J, with 14 bases between. The source material was blood. This chain joins TRBV29-1 and TRBJ2-1; D may correspond to TRBD1 or TRBD2 (5 bases each). The TCR comes from a man younger than 35 in good health. The CDR3 nucleotides read TGCAGCGTTGAAGATCTTAACGGGACCAACAATGAGCAGTTCTTC. It encodes CSVEDLNGTNNEQFF.